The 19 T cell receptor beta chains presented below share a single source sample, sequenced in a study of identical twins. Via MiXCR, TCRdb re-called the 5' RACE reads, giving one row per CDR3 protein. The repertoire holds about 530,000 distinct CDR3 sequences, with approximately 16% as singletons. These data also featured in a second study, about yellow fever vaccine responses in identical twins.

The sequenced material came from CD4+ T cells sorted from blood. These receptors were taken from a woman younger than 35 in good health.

The CDR3 is CASSFDTNNEQFF. CDR3 DNA: TGTGCCAGCAGCTTTGACACAAACAATGAGCAGTTCTTC. The rearrangement uses TRBV7-2 and TRBJ2-1; D ambiguous. The CDR3 is 13 amino acids. Trimming pared 3 bases from V and 5 bases from J, leaving 8 bases between. Germline V CDR1 and CDR2: SGHTA, FQGNSA. The complete variable domain, with remaining parts taken from reference TRBV7-2 and TRBJ2-1, reads GAGVSQSPSNKVTEKGKDVELRCDPISGHTALYWYRQSLGQGLEFLIYFQGNSAPDKSGLPSDRFSAERTGGSVSTLTIQRTQQEDSAVYLCASSFDTNNEQFFGPGTRLTVL.

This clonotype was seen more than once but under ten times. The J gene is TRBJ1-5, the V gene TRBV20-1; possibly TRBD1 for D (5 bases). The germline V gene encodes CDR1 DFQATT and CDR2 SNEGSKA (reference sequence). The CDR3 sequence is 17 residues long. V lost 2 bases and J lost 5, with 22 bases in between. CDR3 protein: CSARRAGFVLGDQPQHF. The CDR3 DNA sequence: TGCAGTGCTAGACGGGCAGGTTTTGTTTTGGGGGATCAGCCCCAGCATTTT.

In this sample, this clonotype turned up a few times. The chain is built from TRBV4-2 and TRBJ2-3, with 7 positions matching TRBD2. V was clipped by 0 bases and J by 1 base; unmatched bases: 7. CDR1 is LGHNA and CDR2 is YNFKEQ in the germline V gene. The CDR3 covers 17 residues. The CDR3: CASSQDGLAARTDTQYF. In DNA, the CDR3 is TGTGCCAGCAGCCAAGATGGGCTAGCGGCCCGCACAGATACGCAGTATTTT.

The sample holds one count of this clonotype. CDR3 DNA sequence: TGTGCCAGCAGTGCCCTGACTAGCGGGACCACAGATACGCAGTATTTT. Residues: CASSALTSGTTDTQYF. V and J are TRBV25-1 and TRBJ2-3; 11 bases agree with TRBD2. CDR1 is MGHDK, CDR2 SYGVNS, per germline. There are 16 residues in the CDR3. V lost 4 bases, J lost 2 bases, and 5 bases stayed unmatched.

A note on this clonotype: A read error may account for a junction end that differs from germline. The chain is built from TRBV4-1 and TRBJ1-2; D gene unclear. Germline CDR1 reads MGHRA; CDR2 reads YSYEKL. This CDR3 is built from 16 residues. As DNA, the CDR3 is TGCGCCAGCAGCGCAATTTACACCGGGTCTAACTATGGCTGCACCTTC. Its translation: CASSAIYTGSNYGCTF.

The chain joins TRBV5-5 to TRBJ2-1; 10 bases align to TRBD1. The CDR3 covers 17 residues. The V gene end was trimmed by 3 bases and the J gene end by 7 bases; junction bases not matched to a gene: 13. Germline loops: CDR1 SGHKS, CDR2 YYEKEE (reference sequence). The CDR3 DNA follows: TGTGCCAGCAGCTCTCCTCTATATCGGACAGGGGGTAATGAGCAGTTCTTC. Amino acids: CASSSPLYRTGGNEQFF.

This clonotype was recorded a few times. The CDR3 is CASSESSGARGLRETQYF. As DNA, the CDR3 is TGTGCCAGCAGTGAATCTTCGGGAGCCAGGGGGTTACGAGAGACCCAGTACTTC. The chain couples TRBV25-1 to TRBJ2-5, with a weak D call TRBD1 (7 bases). This CDR3 contains 18 residues. V dropped 1 base and J dropped 4 bases, with 22 bases sitting between them. Germline assignment: CDR1 MGHDK and CDR2 SYGVNS.

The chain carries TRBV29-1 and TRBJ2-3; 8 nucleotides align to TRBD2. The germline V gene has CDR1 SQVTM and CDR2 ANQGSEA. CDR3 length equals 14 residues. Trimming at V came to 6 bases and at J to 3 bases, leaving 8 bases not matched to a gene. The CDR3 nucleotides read TGCAGCGTCTCCACCTCGGGGGGGACAGATACGCAGTATTTT. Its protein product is CSVSTSGGTDTQYF.

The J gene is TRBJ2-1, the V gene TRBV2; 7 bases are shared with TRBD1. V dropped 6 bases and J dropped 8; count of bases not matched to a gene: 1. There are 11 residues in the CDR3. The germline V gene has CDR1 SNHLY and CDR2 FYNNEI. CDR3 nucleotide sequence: TGTGCCAGCAGAGGGGGCCATGAGCAGTTCTTC. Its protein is CASRGGHEQFF. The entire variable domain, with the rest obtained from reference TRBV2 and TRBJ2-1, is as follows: EPEVTQTPSHQVTQMGQEVILRCVPISNHLYFYWYRQILGQKVEFLVSFYNNEISEKSEIFDDQFSVERPDGSNFTLKIRSTKLEDSAMYFCASRGGHEQFFGPGTRLTVL.

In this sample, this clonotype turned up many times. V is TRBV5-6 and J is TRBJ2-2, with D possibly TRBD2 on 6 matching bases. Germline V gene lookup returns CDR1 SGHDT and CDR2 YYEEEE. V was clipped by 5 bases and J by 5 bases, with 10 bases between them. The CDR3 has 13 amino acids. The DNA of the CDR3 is TGTGCCAGCAGTTCCCGGGGGACCGGGGAGCTGTTTTTT. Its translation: CASSSRGTGELFF. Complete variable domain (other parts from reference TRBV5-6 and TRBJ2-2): DAGVTQSPTHLIKTRGQQVTLRCSPKSGHDTVSWYQQALGQGPQFIFQYYEEEERQRGNFPDRFSGHQFPNYSSELNVNALLLGDSALYLCASSSRGTGELFFGEGSRLTVL.

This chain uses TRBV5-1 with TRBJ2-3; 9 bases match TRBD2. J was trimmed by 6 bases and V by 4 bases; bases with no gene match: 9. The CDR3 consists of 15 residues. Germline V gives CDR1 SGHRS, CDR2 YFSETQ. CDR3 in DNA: TGCGCCAGCAGCCTTACTAGCGGGTTCGGTGATACGCAGTATTTT. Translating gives CASSLTSGFGDTQYF.

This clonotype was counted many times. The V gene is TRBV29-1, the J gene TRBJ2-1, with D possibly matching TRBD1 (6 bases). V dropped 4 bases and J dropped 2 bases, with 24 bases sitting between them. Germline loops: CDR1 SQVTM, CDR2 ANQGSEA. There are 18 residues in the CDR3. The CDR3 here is CSVGNPGHRGGTYNEQFF. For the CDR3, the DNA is TGCAGCGTTGGGAACCCGGGACATCGAGGAGGCACCTACAATGAGCAGTTCTTC.

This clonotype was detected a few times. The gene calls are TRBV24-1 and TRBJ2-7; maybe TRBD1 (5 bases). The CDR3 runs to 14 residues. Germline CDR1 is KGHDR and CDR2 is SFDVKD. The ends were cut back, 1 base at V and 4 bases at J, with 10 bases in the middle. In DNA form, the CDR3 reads TGTGCCACCAGTGATTTAAGGGGATTTTACGAGCAGTACTTC. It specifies CATSDLRGFYEQYF.

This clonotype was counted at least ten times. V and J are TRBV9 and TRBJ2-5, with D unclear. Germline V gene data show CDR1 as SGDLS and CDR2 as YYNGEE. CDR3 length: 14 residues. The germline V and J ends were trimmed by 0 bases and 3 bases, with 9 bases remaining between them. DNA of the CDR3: TGTGCCAGCAGCGTAGGTCGTTGGGAAGAGACCCAGTACTTC. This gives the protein CASSVGRWEETQYF.

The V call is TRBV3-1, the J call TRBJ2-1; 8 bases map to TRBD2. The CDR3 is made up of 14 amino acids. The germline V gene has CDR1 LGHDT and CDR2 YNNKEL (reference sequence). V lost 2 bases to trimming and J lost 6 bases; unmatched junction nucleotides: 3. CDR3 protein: CASSQSGSRNEQFF. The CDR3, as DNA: TGTGCCAGCAGCCAAAGCGGGAGTCGCAATGAGCAGTTCTTC.

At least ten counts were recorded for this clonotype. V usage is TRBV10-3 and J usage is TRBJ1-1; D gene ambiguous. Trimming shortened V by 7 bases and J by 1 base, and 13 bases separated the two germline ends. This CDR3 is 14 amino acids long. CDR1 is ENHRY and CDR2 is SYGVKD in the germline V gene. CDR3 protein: CAITERAGNTEAFF. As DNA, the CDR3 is TGTGCCATCACCGAGAGGGCCGGGAACACTGAAGCTTTCTTT.

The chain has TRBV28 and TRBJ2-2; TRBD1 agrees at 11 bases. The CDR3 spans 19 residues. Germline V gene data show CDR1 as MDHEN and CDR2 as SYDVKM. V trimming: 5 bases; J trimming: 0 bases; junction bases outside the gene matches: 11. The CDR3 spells CASSPPWGTGGTNTGELFF. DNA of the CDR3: TGTGCCAGCAGTCCCCCCTGGGGGACAGGGGGAACGAACACCGGGGAGCTGTTTTTT.

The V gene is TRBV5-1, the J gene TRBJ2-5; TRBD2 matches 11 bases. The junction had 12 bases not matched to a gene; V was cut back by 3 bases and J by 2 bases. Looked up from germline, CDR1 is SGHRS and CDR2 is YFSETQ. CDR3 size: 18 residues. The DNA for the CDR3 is TGCGCCAGCAGCTCGGGACTAGCGGCAAAACCAGGGCAAGAGACCCAGTACTTC. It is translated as CASSSGLAAKPGQETQYF. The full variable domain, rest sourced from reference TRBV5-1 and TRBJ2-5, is KAGVTQTPRYLIKTRGQQVTLSCSPISGHRSVSWYQQTPGQGLQFLFEYFSETQRNKGNFPGRFSGRQFSNSRSEMNVSTLELGDSALYLCASSSGLAAKPGQETQYFGPGTRLLVL.

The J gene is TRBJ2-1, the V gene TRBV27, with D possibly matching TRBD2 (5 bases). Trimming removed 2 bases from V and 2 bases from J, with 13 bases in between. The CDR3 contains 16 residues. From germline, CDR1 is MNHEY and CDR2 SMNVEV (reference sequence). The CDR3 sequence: CASSLGLTTPYNEQFF. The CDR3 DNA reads TGTGCCAGCAGTTTAGGACTGACAACGCCCTACAATGAGCAGTTCTTC.